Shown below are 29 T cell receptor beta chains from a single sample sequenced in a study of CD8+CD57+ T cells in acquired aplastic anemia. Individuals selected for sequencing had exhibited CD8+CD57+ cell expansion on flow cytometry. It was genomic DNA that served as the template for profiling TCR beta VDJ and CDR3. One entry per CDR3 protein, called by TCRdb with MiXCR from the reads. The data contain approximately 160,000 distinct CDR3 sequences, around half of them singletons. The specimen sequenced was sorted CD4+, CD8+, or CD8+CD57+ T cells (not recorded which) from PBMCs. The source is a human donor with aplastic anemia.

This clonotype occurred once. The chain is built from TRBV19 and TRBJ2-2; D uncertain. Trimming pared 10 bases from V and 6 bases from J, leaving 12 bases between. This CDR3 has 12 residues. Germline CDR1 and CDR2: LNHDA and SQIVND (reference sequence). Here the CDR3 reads CATARRSGELFF. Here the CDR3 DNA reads TGTGCCACCGCGAGGCGTTCCGGGGAGCTGTTTTTT.

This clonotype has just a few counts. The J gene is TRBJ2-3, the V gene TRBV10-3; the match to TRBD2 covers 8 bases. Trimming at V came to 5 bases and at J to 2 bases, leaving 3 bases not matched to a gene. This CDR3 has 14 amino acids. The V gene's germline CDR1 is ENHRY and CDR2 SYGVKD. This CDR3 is CAISREGTTDTQYF. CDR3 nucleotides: TGTGCCATCAGTCGGGAGGGGACCACAGATACGCAGTATTTT.

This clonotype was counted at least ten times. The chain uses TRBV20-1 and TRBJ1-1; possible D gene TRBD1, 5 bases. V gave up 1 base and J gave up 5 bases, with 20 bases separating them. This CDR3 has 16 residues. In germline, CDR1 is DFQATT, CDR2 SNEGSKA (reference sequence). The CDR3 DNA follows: TGCAGTGCTAGAGTTCCGAACGTTCAGGGTGGAACTGAAGCTTTCTTT. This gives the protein CSARVPNVQGGTEAFF.

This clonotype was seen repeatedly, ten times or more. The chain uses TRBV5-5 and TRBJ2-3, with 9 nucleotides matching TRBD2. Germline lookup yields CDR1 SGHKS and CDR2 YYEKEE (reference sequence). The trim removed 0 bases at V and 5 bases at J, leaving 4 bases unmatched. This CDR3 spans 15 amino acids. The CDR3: CASSLALRGGDTQYF. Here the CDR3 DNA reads TGTGCCAGCAGCTTGGCATTGCGGGGGGGAGATACGCAGTATTTT.

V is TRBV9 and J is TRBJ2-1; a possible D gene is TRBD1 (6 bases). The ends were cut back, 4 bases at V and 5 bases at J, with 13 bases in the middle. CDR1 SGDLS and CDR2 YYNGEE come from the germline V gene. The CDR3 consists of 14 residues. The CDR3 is CASSPGQANNEQFF. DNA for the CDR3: TGTGCCAGCAGCCCGGGACAAGCAAACAATGAGCAGTTCTTC.

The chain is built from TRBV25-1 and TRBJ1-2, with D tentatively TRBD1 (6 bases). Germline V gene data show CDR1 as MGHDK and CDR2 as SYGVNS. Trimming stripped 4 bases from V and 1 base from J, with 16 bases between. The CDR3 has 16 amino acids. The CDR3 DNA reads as TGTGCCAGCAGTGCCTCCGGGACATTCATTAACTATGGCTACACCTTC. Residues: CASSASGTFINYGYTF.

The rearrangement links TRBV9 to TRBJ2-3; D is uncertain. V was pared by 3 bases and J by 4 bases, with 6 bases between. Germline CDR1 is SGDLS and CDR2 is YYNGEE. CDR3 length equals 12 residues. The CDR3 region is CASSARADTQYF. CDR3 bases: TGTGCCAGCAGCGCCCGGGCAGATACGCAGTATTTT.

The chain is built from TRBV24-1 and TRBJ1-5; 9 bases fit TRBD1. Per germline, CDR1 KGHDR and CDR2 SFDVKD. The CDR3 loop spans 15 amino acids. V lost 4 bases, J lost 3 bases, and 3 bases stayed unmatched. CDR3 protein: CATSDGTGINQPQHF. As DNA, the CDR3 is TGTGCCACCAGTGACGGGACAGGGATCAATCAGCCCCAGCATTTT.

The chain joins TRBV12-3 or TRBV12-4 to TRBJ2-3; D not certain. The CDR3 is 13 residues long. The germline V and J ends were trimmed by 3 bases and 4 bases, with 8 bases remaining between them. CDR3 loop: CASSFNRADTQYF. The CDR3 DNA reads TGTGCCAGCAGTTTTAATAGGGCAGATACGCAGTATTTT.

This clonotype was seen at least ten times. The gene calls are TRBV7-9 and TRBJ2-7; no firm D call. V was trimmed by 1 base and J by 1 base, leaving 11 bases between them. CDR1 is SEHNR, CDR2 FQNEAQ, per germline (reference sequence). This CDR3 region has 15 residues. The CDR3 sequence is CASSLDRRMSYEQYV. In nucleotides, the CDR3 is TGTGCCAGCAGCTTAGATCGACGCATGTCCTACGAGCAGTACGTC.

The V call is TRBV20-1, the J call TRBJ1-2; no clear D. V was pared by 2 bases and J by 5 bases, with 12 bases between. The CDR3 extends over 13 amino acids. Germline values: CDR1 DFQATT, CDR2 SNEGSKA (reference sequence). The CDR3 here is CSARRAASYGYTF. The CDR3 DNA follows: TGCAGTGCTAGAAGGGCAGCCTCTTATGGCTACACCTTC.

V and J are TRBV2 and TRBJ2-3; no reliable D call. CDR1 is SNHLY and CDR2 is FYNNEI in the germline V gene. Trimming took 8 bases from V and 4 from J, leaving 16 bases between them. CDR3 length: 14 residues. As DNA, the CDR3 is TGTGCCAGCCCCCCTTCTAAAGCCGCAGATACGCAGTATTTT. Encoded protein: CASPPSKAADTQYF.

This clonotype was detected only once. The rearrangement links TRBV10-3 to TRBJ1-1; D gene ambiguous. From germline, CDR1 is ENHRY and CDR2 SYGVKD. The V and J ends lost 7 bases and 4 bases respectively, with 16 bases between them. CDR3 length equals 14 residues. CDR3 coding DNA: TGTGCCATCATGAGGGCCAGCAGTGCCACTGAAGCTTTCTTT. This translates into CAIMRASSATEAFF.

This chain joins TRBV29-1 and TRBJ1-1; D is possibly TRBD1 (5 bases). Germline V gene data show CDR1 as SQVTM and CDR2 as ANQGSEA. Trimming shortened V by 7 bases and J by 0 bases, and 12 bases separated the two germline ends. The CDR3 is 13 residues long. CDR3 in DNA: TGCAGCGCCCGACAGCACTTGAACACTGAAGCTTTCTTT. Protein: CSARQHLNTEAFF.

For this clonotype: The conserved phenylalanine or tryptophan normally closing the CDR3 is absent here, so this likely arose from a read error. The CDR3 loop is CAVSYDLGVSYEQYS. The CDR3 nucleotides are TGTGCCGTCAGTTACGACCTGGGGGTTTCCTACGAGCAGTACTCC. This chain links TRBV6-5 with TRBJ2-7; D is perhaps TRBD1 or TRBD2 (5 bases each). Per germline, CDR1 MNHEY and CDR2 SVGAGI. Trimming cost V 11 bases and J 1 base, with 21 bases left between them. There are 15 residues in the CDR3.

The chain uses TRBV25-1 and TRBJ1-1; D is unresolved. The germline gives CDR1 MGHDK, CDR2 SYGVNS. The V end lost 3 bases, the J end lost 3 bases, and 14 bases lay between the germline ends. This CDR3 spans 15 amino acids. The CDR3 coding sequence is TGTGCCAGCAGTGACGGTGGTGGGGAATACACTGAAGCTTTCTTT. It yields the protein CASSDGGGEYTEAFF. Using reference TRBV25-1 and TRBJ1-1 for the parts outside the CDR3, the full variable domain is EADIYQTPRYLVIGTGKKITLECSQTMGHDKMYWYQQDPGMELHLIHYSYGVNSTEKGDLSSESTVSRIRTEHFPLTLESARPSHTSQYLCASSDGGGEYTEAFFGQGTRLTVV.

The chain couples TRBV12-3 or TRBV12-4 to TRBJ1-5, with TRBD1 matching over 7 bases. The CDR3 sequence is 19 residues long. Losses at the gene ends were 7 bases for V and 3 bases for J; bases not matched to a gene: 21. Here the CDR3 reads CASNPGPLGRGRDNQPQHF. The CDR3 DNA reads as TGTGCCAGCAACCCAGGGCCCCTTGGAAGGGGGCGGGACAATCAGCCCCAGCATTTT.

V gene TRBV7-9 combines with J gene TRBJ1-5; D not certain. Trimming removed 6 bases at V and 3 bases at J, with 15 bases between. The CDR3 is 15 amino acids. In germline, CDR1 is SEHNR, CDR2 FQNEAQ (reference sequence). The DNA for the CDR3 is TGTGCCAGCAGTCGCGCGCTAGGTCCCAATCAGCCCCAGCATTTT. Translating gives CASSRALGPNQPQHF.

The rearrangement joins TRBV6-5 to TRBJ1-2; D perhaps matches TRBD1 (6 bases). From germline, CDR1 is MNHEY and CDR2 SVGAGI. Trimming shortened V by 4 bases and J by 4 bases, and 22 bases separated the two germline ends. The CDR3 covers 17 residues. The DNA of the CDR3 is TGTGCCAGCAGTTCTATTCGGACAGACCTTCTCGCCTATGGCTACACCTTC. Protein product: CASSSIRTDLLAYGYTF.

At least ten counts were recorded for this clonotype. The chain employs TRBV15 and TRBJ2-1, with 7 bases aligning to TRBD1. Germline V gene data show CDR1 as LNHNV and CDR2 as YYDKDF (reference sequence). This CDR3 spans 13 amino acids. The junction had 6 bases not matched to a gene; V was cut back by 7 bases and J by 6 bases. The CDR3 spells CATKRDSSNEQFF. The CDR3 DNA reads TGTGCCACCAAACGGGACAGTTCCAATGAGCAGTTCTTC.

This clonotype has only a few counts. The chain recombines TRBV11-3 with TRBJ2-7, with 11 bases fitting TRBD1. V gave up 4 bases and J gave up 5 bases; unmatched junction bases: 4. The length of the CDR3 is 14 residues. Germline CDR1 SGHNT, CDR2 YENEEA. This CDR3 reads CASSSLDRGHEQYF. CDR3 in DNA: TGTGCCAGCAGCTCCCTGGACAGGGGGCACGAGCAGTACTTC.

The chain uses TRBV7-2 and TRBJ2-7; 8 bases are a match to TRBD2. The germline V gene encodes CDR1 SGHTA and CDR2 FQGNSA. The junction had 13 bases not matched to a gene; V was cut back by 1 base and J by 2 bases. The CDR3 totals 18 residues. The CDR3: CASSLESLSGGSTYEQYF. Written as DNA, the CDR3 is TGTGCCAGCAGCTTAGAGTCTCTGAGCGGGGGTAGTACCTACGAGCAGTACTTC.

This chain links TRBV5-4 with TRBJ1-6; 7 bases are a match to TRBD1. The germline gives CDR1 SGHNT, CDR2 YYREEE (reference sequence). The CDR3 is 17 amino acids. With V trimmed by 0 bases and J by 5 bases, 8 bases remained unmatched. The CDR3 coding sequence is TGTGCCAGCAGCTTGGGTGGCGCCGGGACAGATAATTCACCCCTCCACTTT. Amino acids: CASSLGGAGTDNSPLHF.

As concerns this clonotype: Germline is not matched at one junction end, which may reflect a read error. The DNA for the CDR3 is TGTGCCATCAGTTACGCGACAGGGGGCAGGGGAAGAGAGCAGTTCTTC. Its protein is CAISYATGGRGREQFF. The gene calls are TRBV6-2 or TRBV6-3 and TRBJ2-1; 10 bases line up with TRBD1. The CDR3 covers 16 residues. CDR1 MNHEY and CDR2 SVGEGT come from the germline V gene.

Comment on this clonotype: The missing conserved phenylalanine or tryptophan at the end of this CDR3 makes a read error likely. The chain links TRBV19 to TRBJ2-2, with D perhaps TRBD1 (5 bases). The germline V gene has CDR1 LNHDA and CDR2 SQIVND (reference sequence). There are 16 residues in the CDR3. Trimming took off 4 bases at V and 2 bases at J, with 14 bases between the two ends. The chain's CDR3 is CASSTGGAANTGELFS. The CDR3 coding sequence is TGTGCCAGTAGTACCGGTGGGGCAGCTAACACCGGGGAGCTGTTTTCT.

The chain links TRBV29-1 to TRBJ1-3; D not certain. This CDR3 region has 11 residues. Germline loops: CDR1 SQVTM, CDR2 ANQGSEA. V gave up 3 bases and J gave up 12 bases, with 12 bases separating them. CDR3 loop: CSVDGGSSIYF. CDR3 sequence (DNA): TGCAGCGTTGATGGTGGAAGCAGCATATATTTT. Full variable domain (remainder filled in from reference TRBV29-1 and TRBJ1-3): SAVISQKPSRDICQRGTSLTIQCQVDSQVTMMFWYRQQPGQSLTLIATANQGSEATYESGFVIDKFPISRPNLTFSTLTVSNMSPEDSSIYLCSVDGGSSIYFGEGSWLTVV.

The CDR3 DNA follows: TGCAGTGCTAGAGGTGCGGACAGGATCTATGGCTACACCTTC. It yields the protein CSARGADRIYGYTF. The J gene is TRBJ1-2, the V gene TRBV20-1; TRBD1 agrees at 7 bases. Trimming took 1 base from V and 4 from J; bases not matched to a gene: 6. The CDR3 contains 14 residues. CDR1 DFQATT and CDR2 SNEGSKA come from the germline V gene (reference sequence).

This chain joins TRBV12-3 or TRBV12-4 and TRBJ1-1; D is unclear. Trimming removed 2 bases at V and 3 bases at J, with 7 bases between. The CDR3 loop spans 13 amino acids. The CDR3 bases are TGTGCCAGCAGTTTAAAGGAACACACTGAAGCTTTCTTT. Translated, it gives CASSLKEHTEAFF.

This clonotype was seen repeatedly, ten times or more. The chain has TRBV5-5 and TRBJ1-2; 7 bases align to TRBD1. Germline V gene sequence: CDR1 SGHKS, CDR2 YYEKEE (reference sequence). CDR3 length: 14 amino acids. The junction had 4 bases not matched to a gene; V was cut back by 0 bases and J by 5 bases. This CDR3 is CASSLAGTVYGYTF. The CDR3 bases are TGTGCCAGCAGCTTGGCAGGGACAGTATATGGCTACACCTTC.